The 5 T cell receptor beta chains reported below all come from one sample, sequenced in a study of shared clonotypes between healthy human individuals. Some clones are missing from TCRdb's copy, which holds only in-frame ones; the method was immunoSEQ multiplex PCR. Among 800,000 or so clones, 90% to 98% were seen once, and the ten largest hold under 0.3%. CD45RO-negative CD8 cells positively selected for CCR7 made up the naive population, which excluded terminally differentiated effector memory CD45RA+ cells. Sequenced: naive CD8+ T cells sorted from blood. These receptors came from a man aged 25 to 40 in good health.

With respect to this clone: The sample has other DNA sequences that encode this CDR3 too. CDR3 protein: CASSVVEGYEQYF. In nucleotides, the CDR3 is TGTGCCAGCAGCGTAGTGGAGGGGTACGAGCAGTACTTC. The chain joins TRBV9 to TRBJ2-7, with D possibly matching TRBD2 (6 bases). From germline, CDR1 is SGDLS and CDR2 YYNGEE. Trimming cost V 0 bases and J 4 bases, with 8 bases left between them. CDR3 length equals 13 residues.

V gene TRBV7-9 combines with J gene TRBJ2-1; 7 positions match TRBD2. This CDR3 is 15 amino acids long. Losses at the gene ends were 5 bases for V and 2 bases for J; bases not matched to a gene: 6. Per the germline V gene, CDR1 is SEHNR and CDR2 is FQNEAQ (reference sequence). The CDR3 DNA reads TGTGCCAGCAGCCATGAGCGGGGTCCCTACAATGAGCAGTTCTTC. Encoded protein: CASSHERGPYNEQFF. Full variable domain (rest looked up from reference TRBV7-9 and TRBJ2-1): DTGVSQNPRHKITKRGQNVTFRCDPISEHNRLYWYRQTLGQGPEFLTYFQNEAQLEKSRLLSDRFSAERPKGSFSTLEIQRTEQGDSAMYLCASSHERGPYNEQFFGPGTRLTVL.

The rearrangement uses TRBV7-2 and TRBJ2-1; 8 bases align to TRBD2. Germline CDR1 and CDR2: SGHTA and FQGNSA. The CDR3 has 15 residues. With V trimmed by 5 bases and J by 5 bases, 8 bases remained unmatched. CDR3 nucleotide sequence: TGTGCCAGCAGCCCGTATAGCGGGATGAACAATGAGCAGTTCTTC. Its protein is CASSPYSGMNNEQFF.

As regards this clone: At the DNA level, this CDR3 is encoded by other sequences in the same sample as well. The chain couples TRBV6-5 to TRBJ2-7, with D hard to call. This CDR3 comprises 13 residues. V was shortened by 0 bases and J by 3 bases, with 6 bases between the two germline ends. Germline V gene data show CDR1 as MNHEY and CDR2 as SVGAGI. In DNA form, the CDR3 reads TGTGCCAGCAGTTACTCTGACAACTACGAGCAGTACTTC. It is translated as CASSYSDNYEQYF.

The rearrangement links TRBV28 to TRBJ2-7; 7 nucleotides agree with TRBD2. V shed 3 bases, J shed 0 bases, and the junction held 2 bases outside the gene matches. The germline gives CDR1 MDHEN, CDR2 SYDVKM. This CDR3 is 14 amino acids long. The CDR3 is CASSFGGTSYEQYF. The CDR3, as DNA: TGTGCCAGCAGTTTCGGGGGGACCTCCTACGAGCAGTACTTC.